The subject of this entry is one TCR beta chain. Its specificity is unknown. V lost 10 bases and J lost 0; bases outside the gene matches: 10. CDR1 is MRHNA and CDR2 is SNTAGT in the germline V gene. The CDR3 spans 15 residues. Only in-frame clones appear in the TCRdb table, and some are missing; sequencing was by immunoSEQ multiplex PCR. The data hold 85,000 to 100,000 clones, with around 88% observed a single time. This sample was included in a study of identifying expanded T cells in peripheral blood. Collection occurred without any documented infections or immune events in donors. Study-wide findings and caveats: Roughly 1.1 clones differed between technical replicates, versus about 17 and 20 over time.

The sequencing sample was made of blood. This chain connects TRBV6-4 to TRBJ2-3, with 7 positions matching TRBD2. The sequence derives from a person aged 18 to 75 in good health. The CDR3 loop is CATAGRSHSTDTQYF. The CDR3 nucleotides are TGTGCCACAGCGGGGAGGAGTCATAGCACAGATACGCAGTATTTT.